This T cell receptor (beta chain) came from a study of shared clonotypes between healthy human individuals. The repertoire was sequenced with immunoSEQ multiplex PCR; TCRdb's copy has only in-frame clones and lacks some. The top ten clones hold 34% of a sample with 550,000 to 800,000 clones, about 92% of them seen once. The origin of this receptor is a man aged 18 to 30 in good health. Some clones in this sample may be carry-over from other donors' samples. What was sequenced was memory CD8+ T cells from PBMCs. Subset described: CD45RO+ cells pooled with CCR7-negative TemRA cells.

CDR3 sequence: CASREAGEYEQYF. The CDR3 DNA reads as TGTGCCAGTAGAGAGGCAGGGGAATACGAGCAGTACTTC. This rearrangement joins TRBV19 to TRBJ2-7; possible D gene TRBD1, 6 bases. The CDR3 length is 13 residues. CDR1 and CDR2 (germline): LNHDA, SQIVND (reference sequence). Trimming stripped 6 bases from V and 4 bases from J, with 13 bases between.